The 32 T cell receptor beta chains reported below all come from one sample, sequenced in a study of patients and donors after allogeneic stem cell transplantation (dated by TCRdb to about 2020). Receptor libraries were prepared by RT-PCR. This sample was sequenced with a NextSeq 550. TCRdb reworked the public reads: Q25 trimming with fastp, MiXCR clone assembly, productive beta chains retained. Each CDR3 protein gets just one entry, which takes the most common genes and DNA from the rows behind it. The sample table lists 900,000 to 1,000,000 distinct CDR3 sequences, around 17% of them with a count of one. Of the sample, around 6% falls within the top ten clones. The sequencing sample was made of blood, either unsorted or a sorted T cell fraction (not recorded which). These receptors were taken from a human donor who was either an allogeneic HSCT recipient or a stem cell or donor lymphocyte infusion donor (not recorded which). It is not recorded whose cells these are; they may come from a transplant donor.

This clonotype was picked up a small number of times. The chain employs TRBV20-1 and TRBJ2-3, with 8 nucleotides matching TRBD2. This CDR3 has 12 amino acids. The germline CDR1 and CDR2 sequences are DFQATT and SNEGSKA (reference sequence). The J segment lost 5 bases and the V segment lost 3 bases, leaving 1 base of the junction unmatched. The CDR3 spells CSASSGVDTQYF. In nucleotides, the CDR3 is TGCAGTGCTAGTAGCGGGGTAGATACGCAGTATTTT.

The J gene is TRBJ1-1, the V gene TRBV29-1, with D perhaps TRBD1 (6 bases). Germline assignment: CDR1 SQVTM and CDR2 ANQGSEA. The V and J ends lost 8 bases and 5 bases respectively, with 21 bases between them. The CDR3 contains 14 residues. The CDR3 region is CSFLTGSQGTEAFF. The CDR3 DNA reads TGCAGCTTCTTAACCGGGTCCCAGGGGACTGAAGCTTTCTTT.

This clonotype came up a few times. The chain couples TRBV27 to TRBJ2-7, with a weak D call TRBD1 (6 bases). Germline CDR1 reads MNHEY; CDR2 reads SMNVEV (reference sequence). V was shortened by 5 bases and J by 3 bases, with 17 bases between the two germline ends. The CDR3 loop spans 15 amino acids. The CDR3 reads CASSLTGTRIYEQYF. CDR3 sequence (DNA): TGTGCCAGCAGTCTAACCGGGACACGTATCTACGAGCAGTACTTC.

The chain is built from TRBV21-1 and TRBJ1-2. TRBV21-1 is designated a pseudogene. The CDR3 sequence is 13 residues long. CDR3 in amino acids: CASSKKGLYGYTF. CDR3 DNA sequence: TGTGCCAGCAGCAAAAAGGGACTTTATGGCTACACCTTC.

This clonotype was detected only a few times. This sequence joins TRBV5-1 and TRBJ1-2, with D maybe TRBD1 (6 bases). Germline CDR1 and CDR2: SGHRS and YFSETQ. CDR3 size: 16 residues. V lost 0 bases to trimming and J lost 4 bases, with 16 bases between them. Here the CDR3 DNA reads TGCGCCAGCAGCTTGGCCAGCAGGGGTTCGGTCTATGGCTACACCTTC. It yields the protein CASSLASRGSVYGYTF.

V usage is TRBV3-1 and J usage is TRBJ2-1; the D gene is possibly TRBD2 (6 bases). Trimming removed 2 bases from V and 16 bases from J, with 15 bases in between. The CDR3 consists of 12 residues. Per germline, CDR1 LGHDT and CDR2 YNNKEL (reference sequence). Here the CDR3 reads CASSQSGTFSFF. In nucleotides, the CDR3 is TGTGCCAGCAGCCAATCCGGGACTTTTTCATTCTTC.

This clonotype was detected only a few times. This chain connects TRBV12-3 or TRBV12-4 to TRBJ1-2, with 8 bases fitting TRBD1. The V segment lost 6 bases and the J segment 5 bases; nucleotides outside the gene matches: 5. The CDR3 loop spans 13 amino acids. CDR3: CASRLQGAYGYTF. As DNA, the CDR3 is TGTGCCAGCAGACTCCAGGGGGCTTATGGCTACACCTTC.

The chain has TRBV12-3 or TRBV12-4 and TRBJ1-2; D gene unclear. The CDR3 loop spans 15 amino acids. V was shortened by 5 bases and J by 2 bases, with 15 bases between the two germline ends. CDR3 amino acids: CASSPEAATNYGYTF. The CDR3 DNA reads TGTGCCAGCAGTCCAGAGGCAGCCACCAACTATGGCTACACCTTC.

This clonotype was detected a few times. J is TRBJ1-1 and V is TRBV7-9; TRBD1 is a possible D gene (6 bases). The V end lost 5 bases, the J end lost 8 bases, and 15 bases lay between the germline ends. CDR1 SEHNR and CDR2 FQNEAQ come from the germline V gene (reference sequence). The CDR3 runs 13 residues. The CDR3 DNA reads TGTGCCAGCAGCAGATCACAGGGTTTGGAAGCTTTCTTT. Protein sequence: CASSRSQGLEAFF. The whole variable domain, filled in from reference TRBV7-9 and TRBJ1-1, reads DTGVSQNPRHKITKRGQNVTFRCDPISEHNRLYWYRQTLGQGPEFLTYFQNEAQLEKSRLLSDRFSAERPKGSFSTLEIQRTEQGDSAMYLCASSRSQGLEAFFGQGTRLTVV.

This clonotype was seen a handful of times. The chain combines TRBV12-3 or TRBV12-4 with TRBJ1-1; tentatively, D is TRBD1 (5 bases). Trimming removed 4 bases at V and 0 bases at J, with 12 bases between. The CDR3 loop spans 15 amino acids. The CDR3 bases are TGTGCCAGCAGTTATGACAGTACGATGAACACTGAAGCTTTCTTT. It encodes CASSYDSTMNTEAFF.

This clonotype was counted between two and nine times. This chain connects TRBV18 to TRBJ2-3, with D possibly TRBD1 on 6 matching bases. V lost 3 bases, J lost 6 bases, and 25 bases lay in between. This CDR3 is built from 18 residues. The V gene's germline CDR1 is KGHSH and CDR2 LQKENI. Here the CDR3 reads CASSPLGSGTTGMDTQYF. CDR3 DNA: TGTGCCAGCTCACCGTTGGGATCCGGGACAACAGGGATGGATACGCAGTATTTT.

V is TRBV7-9 and J is TRBJ2-2, with 8 bases identical to TRBD1. This CDR3 spans 15 amino acids. The J segment lost 5 bases and the V segment lost 5 bases, leaving 7 bases of the junction unmatched. Looked up from germline, CDR1 is SEHNR and CDR2 is FQNEAQ (reference sequence). The CDR3: CASSTGQDKTGELFF. The CDR3 DNA sequence: TGTGCCAGCAGCACGGGACAGGATAAGACCGGGGAGCTGTTTTTT.

This rearrangement joins TRBV20-1 to TRBJ2-7, with D perhaps TRBD1 (6 bases). The germline CDR1 and CDR2 sequences are DFQATT and SNEGSKA (reference sequence). This CDR3 has 13 amino acids. Trimming pared 5 bases from V and 3 bases from J, leaving 14 bases between. CDR3 in amino acids: CSALLGQLYEQYF. CDR3 nucleotide sequence: TGCAGTGCTCTCCTAGGACAGCTCTACGAGCAGTACTTC.

This clonotype was observed a handful of times. The chain carries TRBV5-5 and TRBJ1-1; tentative D call: TRBD1 (5 bases). CDR1 SGHKS and CDR2 YYEKEE come from the germline V gene (reference sequence). Trimming took off 4 bases at V and 1 base at J, with 11 bases between the two ends. The CDR3 spans 14 residues. CDR3 bases: TGTGCCAGCAGCGGGGGATGGGGGAACACTGAAGCTTTCTTT. Protein sequence: CASSGGWGNTEAFF.

The chain has TRBV20-1 and TRBJ2-7; D possibly corresponds to TRBD2 (5 bases). Looked up from germline, CDR1 is DFQATT and CDR2 is SNEGSKA (reference sequence). Trimming took 6 bases from V and 0 from J, leaving 12 bases between them. This CDR3 has 13 amino acids. The CDR3 reads CSAYGELSYEQYF. Here the CDR3 DNA reads TGCAGTGCATACGGGGAGCTCTCCTACGAGCAGTACTTC.

The V call is TRBV5-1, the J call TRBJ2-2; possibly TRBD1 for D (5 bases). The CDR3 is made up of 17 amino acids. Germline CDR1 and CDR2: SGHRS and YFSETQ. V shed 4 bases and J shed 5 bases, with 21 bases lying between them. CDR3: CASSPQRAAGRTGELFF. CDR3 bases: TGCGCCAGCAGCCCCCAACGGGCGGCAGGGCGGACCGGGGAGCTGTTTTTT.

The chain joins TRBV5-6 to TRBJ1-2, with D perhaps matching TRBD1 (6 bases). This CDR3 is 15 amino acids long. V gave up 0 bases and J gave up 3 bases, with 12 bases separating them. Germline-derived CDR1 and CDR2 are SGHDT and YYEEEE. This CDR3 is CASSLGQVGDYGYTF. The CDR3 coding sequence is TGTGCCAGCAGCTTGGGACAGGTCGGAGACTATGGCTACACCTTC.

The chain joins TRBV6-2 or TRBV6-3 to TRBJ2-5; 9 bases are shared with TRBD1. Germline assignment: CDR1 MNHEY and CDR2 SVGEGT. V gave up 0 bases and J gave up 1 base; unmatched junction bases: 3. The CDR3 runs 16 residues. The CDR3 region is CASSYSGTGFQETQYF. In DNA, the CDR3 is TGTGCCAGCAGTTACTCGGGGACAGGGTTCCAAGAGACCCAGTACTTC.

This chain uses TRBV20-1 with TRBJ2-1, with 8 bases matching TRBD2. CDR3 length: 15 amino acids. CDR1 is DFQATT, CDR2 SNEGSKA, per germline (reference sequence). The ends lost 0 bases at V and 7 bases at J; junction bases unmatched: 8. The CDR3 protein is CSARDFAGGVNEQFF. In DNA form, the CDR3 reads TGCAGTGCTAGAGATTTTGCGGGAGGCGTAAATGAGCAGTTCTTC.

This clonotype showed up just once. The chain couples TRBV6-2 or TRBV6-3 to TRBJ2-3, with D perhaps TRBD1 (5 bases). Looked up from germline, CDR1 is MNHEY and CDR2 is SVGEGT. This CDR3 contains 13 residues. The V end lost 1 base, the J end lost 6 bases, and 8 bases lay between the germline ends. The CDR3 DNA reads TGTGCCAGCAGTTACTTGGGGCCCGATACGCAGTATTTT. It yields the protein CASSYLGPDTQYF.

There are a few counts of this clonotype. The gene calls are TRBV27 and TRBJ1-2; 8 bases match TRBD1. Looked up from germline, CDR1 is MNHEY and CDR2 is SMNVEV (reference sequence). With 3 bases clipped from V and 6 bases from J, the junction kept 3 bases outside the gene matches. CDR3 length: 13 residues. CDR3 in DNA: TGTGCCAGCAGTTTCCACAGGGGGGATGGCTACACCTTC. Amino acids: CASSFHRGDGYTF.

This clonotype has only a few counts. This chain uses TRBV25-1 with TRBJ2-6, with D perhaps assigned TRBD1 or TRBD2 (5 bases each). Trimming stripped 3 bases from V and 0 bases from J, with 15 bases between. CDR3 length equals 18 residues. The V gene's germline CDR1 is MGHDK and CDR2 SYGVNS. The CDR3 sequence is CASSDGARESSGANVLTF. Written as DNA, the CDR3 is TGTGCCAGCAGTGATGGGGCCAGGGAGAGCTCTGGGGCCAACGTCCTGACTTTC.

The chain uses TRBV12-5 and TRBJ1-1, with D unresolved. Trimming pared 3 bases from V and 11 bases from J, leaving 13 bases between. The CDR3 extends over 12 amino acids. Looked up from germline, CDR1 is LGHNT and CDR2 is FRNRAP. The CDR3 spells CASGFDPGGAFF. CDR3 nucleotides: TGTGCTAGTGGTTTTGATCCAGGCGGCGCTTTCTTT.

This clonotype was seen only a few times. The chain couples TRBV10-2 to TRBJ2-2; 9 nucleotides agree with TRBD2. The CDR3 contains 14 residues. The V gene's germline CDR1 is WSHSY and CDR2 SAAADI. J was trimmed by 8 bases and V by 3 bases; bases with no gene match: 4. CDR3 nucleotide sequence: TGCGCCAGCAGTGAAATAGCGGGAGAAGGGGAGCTGTTTTTT. Translating it yields CASSEIAGEGELFF.

This clonotype has just a few counts. DNA of the CDR3: TGCGCCAGCAGCCAAGAATGGCAGGGGCCCCTCACAGATACGCAGTATTTT. Protein sequence: CASSQEWQGPLTDTQYF. V gene TRBV4-3 combines with J gene TRBJ2-3; D possibly corresponds to TRBD1 (6 bases). This CDR3 spans 17 amino acids. The germline gives CDR1 LGHNA, CDR2 YSLEER. The germline V and J ends were trimmed by 0 bases and 2 bases, with 15 bases remaining between them.

This clonotype turned up a few times. The CDR3: CASSPPGIQETQYF. CDR3 coding DNA: TGTGCCAGCAGCCCCCCGGGGATCCAAGAGACCCAGTACTTC. V is TRBV11-1 and J is TRBJ2-5, with D maybe TRBD2 (5 bases). The CDR3 runs to 14 residues. Germline V gene lookup returns CDR1 SGHAT and CDR2 FQDESV (reference sequence). The V end lost 5 bases, the J end lost 1 base, and 11 bases lay between the germline ends.

This clonotype has just a few counts. V and J are TRBV20-1 and TRBJ2-1, with 8 bases identical to TRBD2. This CDR3 region has 14 residues. Germline loops: CDR1 DFQATT, CDR2 SNEGSKA (reference sequence). After removal of 3 bases from V and 4 bases from J, the junction contained 5 bases not matched to a gene. CDR3 DNA: TGCAGTGCTAGTCGGGCTAGCGGGTACAATGAGCAGTTCTTC. This codes for CSASRASGYNEQFF.

This clonotype occurred many times. The J gene is TRBJ1-3, the V gene TRBV20-1; D unclear. CDR1 and CDR2 from the germline V gene are DFQATT and SNEGSKA (reference sequence). V gave up 6 bases and J gave up 0 bases, with 15 bases separating them. The CDR3 length is 15 residues. The CDR3: CSAPTTFSSGNTIYF. The DNA for the CDR3 is TGCAGTGCCCCAACGACCTTTAGCTCTGGAAACACCATATATTTT.

The chain joins TRBV12-3 or TRBV12-4 to TRBJ2-2; 10 nucleotides align to TRBD1. The CDR3 extends over 17 amino acids. J gave up 4 bases and V 7 bases, and 12 bases lay outside the gene matches. CDR3 bases: TGTGCCAGCATGAGGGAGCGACAGGGGGCCGGCACCGGGGAGCTGTTTTTT. The encoded protein is CASMRERQGAGTGELFF.

This clonotype was seen repeatedly, ten times or more. The chain links TRBV5-6 to TRBJ2-5, with a possible D match to TRBD2 (5 bases). Germline CDR1 reads SGHDT; CDR2 reads YYEEEE. Trimming took off 6 bases at V and 1 base at J, with 13 bases between the two ends. The CDR3 runs 14 residues. The CDR3 DNA reads as TGTGCCAGCACCAGAGCGGACCTCCAAGAGACCCAGTACTTC. This encodes CASTRADLQETQYF.

This clonotype was observed a handful of times. J is TRBJ2-1 and V is TRBV5-1, with 7 nucleotides matching TRBD2. The CDR3 loop spans 14 amino acids. From germline, CDR1 is SGHRS and CDR2 YFSETQ. The V segment lost 7 bases and the J segment 5 bases; nucleotides outside the gene matches: 9. CDR3 sequence: CASQSSGTDNEQFF. As DNA, the CDR3 is TGCGCCAGCCAGTCCAGCGGGACCGACAATGAGCAGTTCTTC.

The V gene is TRBV24-1, the J gene TRBJ1-2, with D possibly TRBD1 on 6 matching bases. Trimming shortened V by 2 bases and J by 4 bases, and 13 bases separated the two germline ends. This CDR3 comprises 15 residues. Per germline, CDR1 KGHDR and CDR2 SFDVKD. In DNA form, the CDR3 reads TGTGCCACCAGTGATTCACCCCAGGGGAGCTATGGCTACACCTTC. This sequence encodes CATSDSPQGSYGYTF.